Listed below are T cell receptor beta chains from one sample, sequenced in a study of a mutant IDH1 vaccine in newly diagnosed glioma. Repertoires were generated with immunoSEQ multiplex PCR, while TCRdb's copy carries only in-frame clones and drops some. The sample has around 26,000 clones; about 70% are singletons. Antigens of these TCRs are unknown. The sample consisted of peripheral blood mononuclear cells (PBMCs), taken from a glioma patient whose treatment included an IDH1 peptide vaccine. These receptors were obtained from a young man with glioma. Some clones in this sample may be carry-over from other donors' samples. CDR3s include the opening cysteine and the closing phenylalanine or tryptophan. The D gene is left open where the match is weak. Clone sizes are given selectively: once, few, many, or a class where the clone is expanded.

d_call	clone_size	j_call	v_call	cdr3_nt	cdr3_aa
TRBD2	.	TRBJ2-1	TRBV9	TGTGCCAGCAGCCGTACCGGGACTAGCGGGGGGGCCCATGAGCAGTTCTTC	CASSRTGTSGGAHEQFF
.	.	TRBJ2-5	TRBV20-1	TGCAGTGCTAGGGGAGAGACCCAGTACTTC	CSARGETQYF
TRBD2	.	TRBJ2-7	TRBV30	TGTGCCTGGAGTATGGTAGCGGGAGGGCCTGGTGGCGACGAGCAGTACTTC	CAWSMVAGGPGGDEQYF
TRBD1	.	TRBJ1-4	TRBV29-1	TGCAGCGTTGCCCCCAGGGGGTCGACTAATGAAAAACTGTTTTTT	CSVAPRGSTNEKLFF
.	few	TRBJ1-1	TRBV30	TGTGCCTGGAGTGTACATGGGTACACTGAAGCTTTCTTT	CAWSVHGYTEAFF
.	.	TRBJ1-6	TRBV27	TGTGCCAGCAGTTTTAACCCAGGAAGTTCACCCCTCCACTTT	CASSFNPGSSPLHF
.	.	TRBJ2-7	TRBV7-2	TGTGCCAGCAGCCTCAGTCGCGTCGACGAGCAGTACTTC	CASSLSRVDEQYF
.	.	TRBJ2-7	TRBV2	TGTGCCAGCAGTGAGAACGGCTGGGACGAGCAGTACTTC	CASSENGWDEQYF
.	.	TRBJ2-7	TRBV4-1	TGCGCCAGCAGCCAAGGGACGGGGAACTCCTACGAGCAGTACTTC	CASSQGTGNSYEQYF
.	.	TRBJ2-1	TRBV7-7	TGTGCTAGCAGCCAGTCCCCGGGGGTCTACAATGAGCAGTTCTTC	CASSQSPGVYNEQFF
.	.	TRBJ2-1	TRBV6-5	TGTGCCAGCAGCTTATTGGACTCGTACAATGAGCAGTTCTTC	CASSLLDSYNEQFF
TRBD1	.	TRBJ1-3	TRBV7-9	TGTGCCAGCCGACAGGGACATTTTAACTCTGGAAACACCATATATTTT	CASRQGHFNSGNTIYF
.	.	TRBJ2-7	TRBV5-5	TGTGCCAGCAGCTTGGTATTGCGAAGCTACGAGCAGTACTTC	CASSLVLRSYEQYF
.	.	TRBJ2-1	TRBV11-3	TGTGCCAGCAGCCCCGGGACGATCATCCGTTCAGAGGGGCATGCATATGAGCAGTTCTTC	CASSPGTIIRSEGHAYEQFF
.	.	TRBJ1-3	TRBV6-6	TGTGCCAGCAGTTCAAGACTCGGAGGTCGCAACACCATATATTTT	CASSSRLGGRNTIYF
TRBD1	once	TRBJ2-7	TRBV29-1	TGCAGCGTCGTAAGGACAGGAGCCTACGAGCAGTACTTC	CSVVRTGAYEQYF
.	few	TRBJ1-5	TRBV7-9	TGTGCCAGCAGCCAGTGGAGCAATCAGCCCCAGCATTTT	CASSQWSNQPQHF
.	.	TRBJ2-7	TRBV6-5	TGTGCCAGCAGTTACGGGAAAACCTACGAGCAGTACTTC	CASSYGKTYEQYF
TRBD1	.	TRBJ2-7	TRBV5-1	TGCGCCAGCAGCTTCCCGAGACAGGGGGTCTCCTACGAGCAGTACTTC	CASSFPRQGVSYEQYF
.	.	TRBJ2-1	TRBV7-8	TGTGCCAGCAGCCCCCGGGCATTCTACAATGAGCAGTTCTTC	CASSPRAFYNEQFF
TRBD2	.	TRBJ2-2	TRBV14	TGTGCCAGCAGCCGAGAGGGAAGAGCGGGACTCGACACCGGGGAGCTGTTTTTT	CASSREGRAGLDTGELFF
.	.	TRBJ2-1	TRBV6-5	TGTGCCAGCAGTTCCGGCGGGTCCTACAATGAGCAGTTCTTC	CASSSGGSYNEQFF
.	.	TRBJ2-7	TRBV7-3	TGTGCCAGCAGCCCCGGGAGAGGCGAGCAGTACTTC	CASSPGRGEQYF
TRBD1	.	TRBJ1-2	TRBV18	TGTGCCAGCTCACCCCGCCAGGGACAGGGAGAAAATGGCTACACCTTC	CASSPRQGQGENGYTF
.	.	TRBJ1-1	TRBV4-1	TGCGCCAGCAGCCAGAGGGAGGGGAACACTGAAGCTTTCTTT	CASSQREGNTEAFF
.	.	TRBJ2-1	TRBV7-2	TGTGCCAGCAGCTTATCTACCCCTTCCTACAATGAGCAGTTCTTC	CASSLSTPSYNEQFF
TRBD2	.	TRBJ2-7	TRBV2	TGTGCCAGCAGCTCGGGGGGGCCATCTCTTTACGAGCAGTACTTC	CASSSGGPSLYEQYF
.	.	TRBJ1-5	TRBV2	TGTGCCAGCAGGCCTCAAGGCTCGAGTACCAATCAGCCCCAGCATTTT	CASRPQGSSTNQPQHF
.	.	TRBJ1-4	TRBV18	TGTGCCAGCTCACCTTCAGTTAATGAAAAACTGTTTTTT	CASSPSVNEKLFF
.	.	TRBJ2-7	TRBV27	TGTGCCAGCAGTTTATTCGACAGCTACGAGCAGTACTTC	CASSLFDSYEQYF
.	.	TRBJ1-1	TRBV2	TGTGCCAGCAGGATAGGAACGAACACTGAAGCTTTCTTT	CASRIGTNTEAFF
.	.	TRBJ2-2	TRBV7-3	TGTGCCAGCAGCTTAGGTCCTTCAGACGGGGAGCTGTTTTTT	CASSLGPSDGELFF
.	.	TRBJ2-7	TRBV9	TGTGCCAGCAGCCCAGTCGGGGCCTCCTACGAGCAGTACTTC	CASSPVGASYEQYF
TRBD1	.	TRBJ2-3	TRBV29-1	TGCAGCGCCGATCCGGGGACAGGGGGGAGCACAGATACGCAGTATTTT	CSADPGTGGSTDTQYF
.	.	TRBJ1-1	TRBV7-2	TGTGCCAGCAGTCCGACCGCGTACACTGAAGCTTTCTTT	CASSPTAYTEAFF
TRBD1	.	TRBJ2-7	TRBV27	TGTGCCAGCAGACTATACGGGACAGCCGTCTACGAGCAGTACTTC	CASRLYGTAVYEQYF
.	.	TRBJ2-5	TRBV4-2	TGTGCCAGCAGCCAAGATCTGACTCCTCAAGAGACCCAGTACTTC	CASSQDLTPQETQYF
TRBD1	.	TRBJ1-5	TRBV6-5	TGTGCCAGCACCCCGACAGGGTCGACTCAGCCCCAGCATTTT	CASTPTGSTQPQHF
TRBD2	.	TRBJ2-5	TRBV7-3	TGTGCCAGCAGCTTAACCGCGCGGGAGGGCCGTGAGACCCAGTACTTC	CASSLTAREGRETQYF
.	.	TRBJ2-7	TRBV2	TGTGCCAGCAGCCTCCTACTTGGGCCGACAGGAGAGACCACCTACGAGCAGTACTTC	CASSLLLGPTGETTYEQYF
.	few	TRBJ1-1	TRBV19	TGTGCCCTCAGGGCAGGGAACACTGAAGCTTTCTTT	CALRAGNTEAFF
TRBD1	.	TRBJ2-6	TRBV6-1	TGTGCCAGCGAGGACAGGGAAGCCGGGGCCAACGTCCTGACTTTC	CASEDREAGANVLTF
.	.	TRBJ2-2	TRBV29-1	TGCAGCGCCCAGGGCACCGGGAACACCGGGGAGCTGTTTTTT	CSAQGTGNTGELFF
.	.	TRBJ2-7	TRBV7-2	TGTGCCAGCAGACCACGGACTCACCCCTCCTACGAGCAGTACTTC	CASRPRTHPSYEQYF
TRBD2	.	TRBJ2-3	TRBV29-1	TGCAGCGTTGATAAAGCGGGGAGCACAGATACGCAGTATTTT	CSVDKAGSTDTQYF
.	.	TRBJ2-3	TRBV15	TGTGCCACCAGCAGAGATGGAACAGATACGCAGTATTTT	CATSRDGTDTQYF
.	few	TRBJ1-1	TRBV4-2	TGTGCCAGCACCGCAGACAGTGTCGGCACTGAAGCTTTCTTT	CASTADSVGTEAFF
.	.	TRBJ1-4	TRBV29-1	TGCAGCGTTGAAATAGGGCAGCTACTTAATGAAAAACTGTTTTTT	CSVEIGQLLNEKLFF
.	.	TRBJ1-2	TRBV7-3	TGTGCCAGCAGCTTAGCGGGGGGAGGGAACTATGGCTACACCTTC	CASSLAGGGNYGYTF
.	.	TRBJ2-1	TRBV7-2	TGTGCCAGCAGCTTCAAGCTGAGAGGGTACAATGAGCAGTTCTTC	CASSFKLRGYNEQFF